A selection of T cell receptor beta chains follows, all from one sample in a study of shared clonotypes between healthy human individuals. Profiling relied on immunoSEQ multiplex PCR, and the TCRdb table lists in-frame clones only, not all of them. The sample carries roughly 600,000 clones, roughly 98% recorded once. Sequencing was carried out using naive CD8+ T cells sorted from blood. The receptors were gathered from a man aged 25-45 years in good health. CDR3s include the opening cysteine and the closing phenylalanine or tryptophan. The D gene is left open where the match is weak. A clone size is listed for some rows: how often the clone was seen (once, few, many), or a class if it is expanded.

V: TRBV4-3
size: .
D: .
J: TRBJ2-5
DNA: TGCGCCAGCAGCCAAGATACTGGGCGGACGGAGACCCAGTACTTC
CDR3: CASSQDTGRTETQYF

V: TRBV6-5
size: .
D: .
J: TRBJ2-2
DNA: TGTGCCAGCAGTTCCCCGGCGCAAAGGAACACCGGGGAGCTGTTTTTT
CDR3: CASSSPAQRNTGELFF

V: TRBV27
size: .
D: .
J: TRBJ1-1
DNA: TGTGCCAGCAGTTTAGGGGTAGGACAGACCACTGAAGCTTTCTTT
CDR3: CASSLGVGQTTEAFF

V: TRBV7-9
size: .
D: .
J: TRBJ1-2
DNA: TGTGCCAGCAGCTTAAATCCTGGAGGGGGCTACACCTTC
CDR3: CASSLNPGGGYTF

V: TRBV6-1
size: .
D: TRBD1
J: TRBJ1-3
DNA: TGTGCCAGCAGTGAAGTTGACAGGGGGATTGGAAACACCATATATTTT
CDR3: CASSEVDRGIGNTIYF

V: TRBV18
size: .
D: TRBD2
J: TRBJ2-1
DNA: TGTGCCAGCTCGGAGTATCGCTCCGGGACTAGCGGGAGATACCACAATGAGCAGTTCTTC
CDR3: CASSEYRSGTSGRYHNEQFF

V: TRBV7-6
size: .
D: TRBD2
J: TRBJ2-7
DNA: TGTGCCAGCAGCCCCGGGACTAGCGGGTACGAGCAGTACTTC
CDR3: CASSPGTSGYEQYF

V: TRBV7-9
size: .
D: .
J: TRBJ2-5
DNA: TGTGCCAGCAGCCCGGCGAACCAAGAGACCCAGTACTTC
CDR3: CASSPANQETQYF

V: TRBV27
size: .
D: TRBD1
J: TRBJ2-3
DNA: TGTGCCAGCAGTCCGGGGACAGCTTCATTCACAGATACGCAGTATTTT
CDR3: CASSPGTASFTDTQYF

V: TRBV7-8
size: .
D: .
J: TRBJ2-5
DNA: TGTGCCAGCAGCCCCTATGAACGGGCGGGGACCCAGTACTTC
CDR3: CASSPYERAGTQYF

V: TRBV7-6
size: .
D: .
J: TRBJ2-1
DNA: TGTGCCAGCAGCTTGGACCTCTACAATGAGCAGTTCTTC
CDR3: CASSLDLYNEQFF

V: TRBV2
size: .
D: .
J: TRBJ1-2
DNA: TGTGCCAGCAGTGATATTACAGCTAACTATGGCTACACCTTC
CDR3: CASSDITANYGYTF

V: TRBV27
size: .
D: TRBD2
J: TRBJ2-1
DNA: TGTGCCAGCACCTTGGGACTAGCGGGAGGGTATAATGAGCAGTTCTTC
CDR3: CASTLGLAGGYNEQFF

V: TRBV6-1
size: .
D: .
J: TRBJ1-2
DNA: TGTGCCAGCAGGGGTACGGGTGGCTACACCTTC
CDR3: CASRGTGGYTF

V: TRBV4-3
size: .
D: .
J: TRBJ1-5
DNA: TGCGCCAGCAGCCAAGAGGGTGATCGGCTCCAGCATTTT
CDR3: CASSQEGDRLQHF

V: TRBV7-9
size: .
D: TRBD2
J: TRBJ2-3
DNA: TGTGCCAGCAGCTTTTTTGGACTAGCGGACACAGATACGCAGTATTTT
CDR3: CASSFFGLADTDTQYF

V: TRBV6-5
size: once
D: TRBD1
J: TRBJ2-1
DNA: TGTGCCAGCAGTTACTCGCACAGGGGGCTACCCAATGAGCAGTTCTTC
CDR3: CASSYSHRGLPNEQFF

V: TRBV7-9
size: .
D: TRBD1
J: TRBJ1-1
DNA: TGTGCCAGCAGCCCGGGACAGGGGTACACTGAAGCTTTCTTT
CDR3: CASSPGQGYTEAFF

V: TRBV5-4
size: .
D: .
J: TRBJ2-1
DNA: TGTGCCAGCAGGATACAGGGAGAGCAGTTCTTC
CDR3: CASRIQGEQFF

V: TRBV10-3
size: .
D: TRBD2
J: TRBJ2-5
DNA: TGTGCCATCAGTGGGGGTCTAGCGGGAAACCACCAAGAGACCCAGTACTTC
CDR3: CAISGGLAGNHQETQYF

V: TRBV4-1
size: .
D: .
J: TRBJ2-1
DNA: TGCGCCAGCAGCCAACCGGACAATGAGCAGTTCTTC
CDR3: CASSQPDNEQFF

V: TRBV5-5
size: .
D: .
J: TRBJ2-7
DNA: TGTGCCAGCAGCCCTCCTCCGATGTACGAGCAGTACTTC
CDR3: CASSPPPMYEQYF

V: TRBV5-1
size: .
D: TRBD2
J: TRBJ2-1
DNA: TGCGCCAGCAGCTCCCGGCTAGCGGGAGATCCCAATGAGCAGTTCTTC
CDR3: CASSSRLAGDPNEQFF

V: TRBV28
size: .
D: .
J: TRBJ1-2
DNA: TGTGCCAGCAGAGATTTCCGGGACGGCAACTATGGCTACACCTTC
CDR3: CASRDFRDGNYGYTF

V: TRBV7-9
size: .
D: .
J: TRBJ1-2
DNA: TGTGCCAGCAGCTTCGGAAGCGGGGATGGCTACACCTTC
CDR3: CASSFGSGDGYTF

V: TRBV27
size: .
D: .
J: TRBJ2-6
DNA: TGTGCCAGCAGTTTAGGCAGGGCCAACGTCCTGACTTTC
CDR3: CASSLGRANVLTF

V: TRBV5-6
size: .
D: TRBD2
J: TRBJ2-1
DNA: TGTGCCAGCAGCTTGGTGGCTAGCGGATACAATGAGCAGTTCTTC
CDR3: CASSLVASGYNEQFF

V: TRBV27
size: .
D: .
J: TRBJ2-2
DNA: TGTGCCAGCAGTTTCGCCACCGGGGAGCTGTTTTTT
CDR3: CASSFATGELFF

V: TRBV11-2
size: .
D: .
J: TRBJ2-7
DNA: TGTGCCAGCAGCTTAGAGGTCTGGCTCGAGCAGTACTTC
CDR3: CASSLEVWLEQYF

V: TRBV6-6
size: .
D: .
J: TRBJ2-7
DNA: TGTGCCACGTCAACGGACATCTCCTACGAGCAGTACTTC
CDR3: CATSTDISYEQYF

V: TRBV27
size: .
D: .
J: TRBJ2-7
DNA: TGTGCCAGCAGTTTAGGGGTTGTGTACGAGCAGTACTTC
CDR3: CASSLGVVYEQYF

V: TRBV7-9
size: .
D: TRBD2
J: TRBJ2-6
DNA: TGTGCCAGCACCGGGAGGGCTGGGGCCAACGTCCTGACTTTC
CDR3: CASTGRAGANVLTF

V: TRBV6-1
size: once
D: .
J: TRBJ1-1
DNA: TGTGCCAGCAGTGATCCAGGGGCGGTGACTGAAGCTTTCTTT
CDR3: CASSDPGAVTEAFF

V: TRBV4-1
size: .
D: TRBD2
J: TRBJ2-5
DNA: TGCGCCAGCAGCCAAGTGGCCCTTCTAGCGGGAGGCGAGACCCAGTACTTC
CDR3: CASSQVALLAGGETQYF

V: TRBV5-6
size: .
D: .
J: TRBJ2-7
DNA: TGTGCCAGCAGCTTGAACGACAGGCAGTACTTC
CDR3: CASSLNDRQYF

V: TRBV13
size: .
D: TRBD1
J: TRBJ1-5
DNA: TGTGCCAGCAGCCGGACAGGGGCCCCCAATCAGCCCCAGCATTTT
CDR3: CASSRTGAPNQPQHF

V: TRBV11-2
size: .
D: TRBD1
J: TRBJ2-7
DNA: TGTGCCAGCAGCTTAGAATGGACAGGGGGCAAGAACGAGCAGTACTTC
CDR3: CASSLEWTGGKNEQYF

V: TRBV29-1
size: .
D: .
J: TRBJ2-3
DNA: TGCAGCGTTGAAGGGGAACTAACCGGAGATACGCAGTATTTT
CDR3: CSVEGELTGDTQYF

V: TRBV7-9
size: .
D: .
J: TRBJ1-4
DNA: TGTGCCAGCAGCTTCGGTGGGTTGGATGAAAAACTGTTTTTT
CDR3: CASSFGGLDEKLFF

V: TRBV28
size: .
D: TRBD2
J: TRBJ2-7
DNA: TGTGCCAGCAGTTTATACGCTAGCGGGAGGGCTGACGCCCACGAGCAGTACTTC
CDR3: CASSLYASGRADAHEQYF

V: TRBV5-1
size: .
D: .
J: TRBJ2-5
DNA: TGCGCCAGCAGCTCGAGGGACACCCTGTACCAAGAGACCCAGTACTTC
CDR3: CASSSRDTLYQETQYF

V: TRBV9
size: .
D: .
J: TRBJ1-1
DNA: TGTGCCAGCAGCCTAGCTTTCTTT
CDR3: CASSLAFF

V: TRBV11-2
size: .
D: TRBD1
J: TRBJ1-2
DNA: TGTGCCAGCAGCGGCGGACAGGGTCAGGGAAACTATGGCTACACCTTC
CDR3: CASSGGQGQGNYGYTF

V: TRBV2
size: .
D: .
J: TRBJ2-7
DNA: TGTGCCAGCAGTGCTAGAGAGCAGTACTTC
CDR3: CASSAREQYF

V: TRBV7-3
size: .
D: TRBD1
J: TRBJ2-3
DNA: TGTGCCAGCAGCTCCACAGGGGGTCGCACAGATACGCAGTATTTT
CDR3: CASSSTGGRTDTQYF

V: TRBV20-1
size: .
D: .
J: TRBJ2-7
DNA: TGCAGTACGGGAGCTTTCTACGAGCAGTACTTC
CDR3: CSTGAFYEQYF

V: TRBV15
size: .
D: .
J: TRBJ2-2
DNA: TGTGCCACCAGCAGGGGTACCGGGGAGCTGTTTTTT
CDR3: CATSRGTGELFF

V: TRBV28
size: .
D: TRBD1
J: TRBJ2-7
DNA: TGTGCCAGCAGTTTTTCCGGGACAGGGTCCTACGAGCAGTACTTC
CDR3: CASSFSGTGSYEQYF

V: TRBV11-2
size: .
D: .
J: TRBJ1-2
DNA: TGTGCCAGCAGCTTAGGCCCAGGACTCAACTATGGCTACACCTTC
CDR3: CASSLGPGLNYGYTF